What follows is one T cell receptor (beta chain) and its context. The antigen remains unidentified. There was relapse after autologous stem cell transplantation in every patient, and there was variation in brentuximab vedotin exposure. This entry belongs to a study of PD-1 blockade in classical Hodgkin lymphoma. Study results and caveats: Complete responders possessed baseline diversity comparable to newly diagnosed patients.

Profiled with immunoSEQ multiplex PCR; TCRdb holds only in-frame clones, not every one. The sample carries 65,000 to 95,000 clones, roughly 89% recorded once. Sequenced material: peripheral blood mononuclear cells (PBMCs), taken at baseline. This TCR derives from a human donor with classical Hodgkin lymphoma.

CDR3 sequence reads: CASSLNRDTNNEQFF. The DNA for the CDR3 is TGCGCCAGCAGCCTGAATCGGGACACAAACAATGAGCAGTTCTTC. This chain joins TRBV4-1 and TRBJ2-1; possible D gene TRBD1, 6 bases. V lost 4 bases to trimming and J lost 5 bases, with 15 bases between them. This CDR3 is built from 15 residues. Germline V gene lookup returns CDR1 MGHRA and CDR2 YSYEKL.